This TCR beta chain derives from a study of post-analysis software for immune sequencing data. Study at large: Several disease courses (relapsing-remitting, secondary progressive and progressive-relapsing) of multiple sclerosis were included. Study-wide points: Versus controls, multiple sclerosis patients showed significantly lower diversity (normalized Chao1). Same-batch preparations were strongly co-clustered by F measure. Among 4 or 5 TRBV segments more frequent in patients than controls were TRBV5-6, TRBV5-1 and TRBV20-1.

Germline V gene lookup returns CDR1 SNHLY and CDR2 FYNNEI. CDR3 length equals 14 residues. V dropped 3 bases and J dropped 3 bases, with 11 bases sitting between them. Prepared TCR beta cDNA libraries contained unique molecular identifiers. MiXCR, run by TCRdb on the PCR reads, gives a single entry per CDR3 protein. This table has approximately 630,000 distinct CDR3 sequences, approximately 60% appearing once. On this clonotype: What it binds is not known.

The sample taken for sequencing was blood. This receptor was taken from a girl aged 2 to 9 with multiple sclerosis. The chain links TRBV2 to TRBJ1-2; D call uncertain. The CDR3 DNA reads as TGTGCCAGCAGTGAGGACGGATCCTACTATGGCTACACCTTC. Encoded protein: CASSEDGSYYGYTF.